This TCR beta chain was captured in a study of siplizumab effects on memory and regulatory T cells. Study-wide results and limits: Significant reduction of alloreactive sequences traceable to unstimulated CD4+ memory cells was observed with siplizumab. Major contributors to the alloresponse seemed to be naive T cells, which also appeared more diverse than memory cells.

Each sample contributed roughly 10^5 TCR templates to the assay. TCRdb's table, derived via immunoSEQ multiplex PCR, lists solely in-frame clones and lacks some. The sample contains roughly 62,000 clones, around three quarters of which appear only once. Germline V gene sequence: CDR1 SGHTA, CDR2 FQGNSA. The V gene lost 5 bases and the J gene lost 7 bases, with 15 bases spanning the gap. This CDR3 contains 14 residues. This clone was picked up a small number of times. What it recognizes is unknown. This rearrangement joins TRBV7-2 to TRBJ1-3; D might be TRBD1 (5 bases). The TCR comes from a human donor in good health. The sample comprised memory CD4+ T cells sorted from blood. The CDR3: CASSPDGTENTIYF. The CDR3 DNA sequence: TGTGCCAGCAGCCCCGACGGGACTGAGAACACCATATATTTT.